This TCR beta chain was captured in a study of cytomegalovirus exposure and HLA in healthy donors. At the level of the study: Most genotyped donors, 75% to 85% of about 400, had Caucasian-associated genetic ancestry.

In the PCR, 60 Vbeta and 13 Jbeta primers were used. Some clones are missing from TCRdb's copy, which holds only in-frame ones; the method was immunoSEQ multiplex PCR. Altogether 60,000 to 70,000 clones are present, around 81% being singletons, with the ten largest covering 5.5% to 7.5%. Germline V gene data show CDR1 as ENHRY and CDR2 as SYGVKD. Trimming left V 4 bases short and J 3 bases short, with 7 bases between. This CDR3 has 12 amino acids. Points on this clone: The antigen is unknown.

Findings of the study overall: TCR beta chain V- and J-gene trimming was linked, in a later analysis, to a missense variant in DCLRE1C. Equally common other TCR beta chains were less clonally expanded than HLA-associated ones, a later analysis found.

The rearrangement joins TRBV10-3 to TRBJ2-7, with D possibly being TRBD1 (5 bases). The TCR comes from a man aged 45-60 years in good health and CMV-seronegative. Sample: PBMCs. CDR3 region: CAISGQNYEQYF. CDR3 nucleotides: TGTGCCATCAGTGGACAGAACTACGAGCAGTACTTC.